The 15 T cell receptor beta chains below were found in one sample sequenced in a study of blood T cell repertoires in COVID-19. TCRdb keeps only in-frame clones here, not all; method: immunoSEQ multiplex PCR. Of some 670,000 clones in the sample, just under 90% were seen once. Sequencing used peripheral blood. The receptors shown here come from a woman aged 18-29 years with acute or convalescent COVID-19.

This clone was counted a single time. The J gene is TRBJ2-2, the V gene TRBV18; D is perhaps TRBD2 (6 bases). The CDR3 sequence is 16 residues long. Germline CDR1 KGHSH, CDR2 LQKENI. Trimming cost V 3 bases and J 4 bases, with 15 bases left between them. The CDR3 coding sequence is TGTGCCAGCTCACCCTTGGGGGGACCAGGCACCGGGGAGCTGTTTTTT. Its translation: CASSPLGGPGTGELFF.

The chain has TRBV20-1 and TRBJ1-2; D is possibly TRBD1 (6 bases). The ends were cut back, 3 bases at V and 2 bases at J, with 13 bases in the middle. The CDR3 has 14 residues. Germline V gene sequence: CDR1 DFQATT, CDR2 SNEGSKA (reference sequence). CDR3 in DNA: TGCAGTGCTAGTCAGCCAGGGGAAAACTATGGCTACACCTTC. Translated: CSASQPGENYGYTF.

This sequence joins TRBV7-9 and TRBJ2-7, with a possible D match to TRBD2 (5 bases). The CDR3 totals 14 residues. V lost 4 bases to trimming and J lost 0 bases, with 10 bases between them. Germline CDR1 reads SEHNR; CDR2 reads FQNEAQ (reference sequence). This chain's CDR3 is CASSSPGSSYEQYF. The CDR3 DNA follows: TGTGCCAGCAGCTCGCCGGGGAGCTCCTACGAGCAGTACTTC.

The V call is TRBV7-2, the J call TRBJ1-6, with D possibly TRBD1 on 5 matching bases. Germline V gene lookup returns CDR1 SGHTA and CDR2 FQGNSA. Trimming pared 1 base from V and 10 bases from J, leaving 14 bases between. CDR3 length equals 15 residues. The CDR3 loop is CASSLDSRGPSPLHF. CDR3 coding DNA: TGTGCCAGCAGCTTAGACAGTAGGGGCCCCTCACCCCTCCACTTT.

The DNA of the CDR3 is TGTGCCAGCAGTGAACCCTCCTACATCGGGGGCTACACCTTC. As protein: CASSEPSYIGGYTF. The chain recombines TRBV6-1 with TRBJ1-2; D call uncertain. V lost 2 bases and J lost 8, with 15 bases in between. The CDR3 contains 14 residues. Germline V gene sequence: CDR1 MNHNS, CDR2 SASEGT.

The chain employs TRBV25-1 and TRBJ1-4, with a tentative D call TRBD1 (6 bases). CDR3 length: 14 amino acids. The germline CDR1 and CDR2 sequences are MGHDK and SYGVNS. The V gene lost 2 bases and the J gene lost 7 bases, with 11 bases spanning the gap. The CDR3 spells CASSEGGASEKLFF. CDR3 in DNA: TGTGCCAGCAGTGAAGGGGGGGCTAGTGAAAAACTGTTTTTT. The full variable domain, in which reference TRBV25-1 and TRBJ1-4 provide the parts outside the CDR3, is EADIYQTPRYLVIGTGKKITLECSQTMGHDKMYWYQQDPGMELHLIHYSYGVNSTEKGDLSSESTVSRIRTEHFPLTLESARPSHTSQYLCASSEGGASEKLFFGSGTQLSVL.

This clone has a handful of counts. Written as DNA, the CDR3 is TGTGCCACCACCAAACCGGGACAGAATCAGCCCCAGCATTTT. Translated, it gives CATTKPGQNQPQHF. J is TRBJ1-5 and V is TRBV24-1; 7 nucleotides line up with TRBD1. The CDR3 runs 14 residues. Germline CDR1 reads KGHDR; CDR2 reads SFDVKD. V was pared by 8 bases and J by 4 bases, with 7 bases of the junction left unmatched.

This clone occurred once. This chain links TRBV9 with TRBJ2-1; TRBD2 matches 9 bases. Per germline, CDR1 SGDLS and CDR2 YYNGEE. This CDR3 comprises 14 residues. V dropped 1 base and J dropped 13; count of bases not matched to a gene: 9. The CDR3 nucleotides read TGTGCCAGCAGCGTACAGGACGGGACTAGCACTCAGTTCTTC. Translation: CASSVQDGTSTQFF.

The chain couples TRBV7-8 to TRBJ2-5, with no clear D. The CDR3 has 14 residues. Trimming took 1 base from V and 5 from J, leaving 11 bases between them. CDR1 is SGHVS, CDR2 FQNEAQ, per germline. The CDR3 bases are TGTGCCAGCAGCTTAGACCCAGCCGGGGAGACCCAGTACTTC. It yields the protein CASSLDPAGETQYF.

The chain uses TRBV7-9 and TRBJ1-2, with D possibly TRBD1 on 6 matching bases. CDR3 length equals 14 residues. The germline V and J ends were trimmed by 5 bases and 6 bases, with 16 bases remaining between them. Germline values: CDR1 SEHNR, CDR2 FQNEAQ (reference sequence). CDR3 DNA sequence: TGTGCCAGCAGCCCTCGACAGGTCCCGAATGGCTACACCTTC. It specifies CASSPRQVPNGYTF.

The chain combines TRBV7-6 with TRBJ1-2; TRBD1 matches 8 bases. Germline V gives CDR1 SGHVS, CDR2 FNYEAQ. The CDR3 runs 14 residues. Germline trimming cut 4 bases from V and 2 bases from J; bases unmatched to any gene: 3. The CDR3 coding sequence is TGTGCCAGCAGCTCAGCAGGGGGCAACTATGGCTACACCTTC. Its translation: CASSSAGGNYGYTF.

The chain couples TRBV5-8 to TRBJ1-6; weak D call: TRBD1 (5 bases). V was pared by 4 bases and J by 8 bases, with 16 bases between. Germline CDR1 SGHTS, CDR2 YDEGEE. The CDR3 totals 15 residues. The CDR3 DNA reads as TGTGCCAGCAGCGGGCCAGGGATCAGAGATTCACCCCTCCACTTT. Amino acid sequence: CASSGPGIRDSPLHF.

The chain has TRBV6-4 and TRBJ2-1; 10 nucleotides line up with TRBD2. V shed 0 bases, J shed 3 bases, and the junction held 5 bases outside the gene matches. The CDR3 has 17 residues. The germline gives CDR1 MRHNA, CDR2 SNTAGT. CDR3 loop: CASSDSGSGGGYNEQFF. The CDR3 DNA follows: TGTGCCAGCAGTGACTCGGGGAGCGGGGGGGGCTACAATGAGCAGTTCTTC.

The chain uses TRBV4-3 and TRBJ2-7; 9 bases are shared with TRBD2. The CDR3 extends over 21 amino acids. Germline CDR1 is LGHNA and CDR2 is YSLEER. V lost 3 bases, J lost 0 bases, and 21 bases stayed unmatched. The CDR3 nucleotides are TGCGCCAGCAGCCAGACCCGAGGTGGGGCTAGCGGGGCCCCAAGCTCCTACGAGCAGTACTTC. Residues: CASSQTRGGASGAPSSYEQYF.

The V call is TRBV4-1, the J call TRBJ2-1; 9 nucleotides agree with TRBD2. Unmatched junction bases numbered 3, after V lost 2 bases and J lost 10 bases. The CDR3 extends over 13 amino acids. Germline CDR1 MGHRA, CDR2 YSYEKL. The CDR3 loop is CASSQWTSEEQFF. The CDR3 nucleotides are TGCGCCAGCAGCCAATGGACTAGCGAAGAGCAGTTCTTC.